The 8 T cell receptor beta chains reported below all come from one sample, sequenced in a study of neurological immune-mediated disorders. Each CDR3 protein is one row after TCRdb ran MiXCR on the 5' RACE reads. The sample has some 86,000 distinct CDR3 sequences, approximately 2.8% seen once; the top ten hold roughly 1.2%. The sample consisted of PBMCs. The receptors shown here come from a woman under 40 with multiple sclerosis.

This clonotype has ten or more counts. This chain joins TRBV6-5 and TRBJ2-2, with 13 nucleotides matching TRBD2. CDR3 length: 16 amino acids. Germline values: CDR1 MNHEY, CDR2 SVGAGI. Trimming at V came to 2 bases and at J to 6 bases, leaving 3 bases not matched to a gene. CDR3 amino acids: CASSYRLAGGAGELFF. The DNA of the CDR3 is TGTGCCAGCAGTTACAGACTAGCGGGAGGCGCCGGGGAGCTGTTTTTT.

This clonotype was found many times. J is TRBJ2-3 and V is TRBV12-2; the D call TRBD2 from the table was never checked on the DNA. TRBV12-2 is listed as a pseudogene. CDR3 length: 16 amino acids. The CDR3 sequence: CASRPGLAGVADTQYF. The CDR3 DNA follows: TGTGCAAGTCGCCCGGGACTAGCGGGAGTTGCAGATACGCAGTATTTT.

This clonotype has a count of ten or more. The rearrangement joins TRBV20-1 to TRBJ1-1; TRBD1 might be the D (6 bases). The CDR3 is 15 residues long. Germline CDR1 reads DFQATT; CDR2 reads SNEGSKA (reference sequence). V lost 6 bases, J lost 1 base, and 18 bases lay in between. CDR3 bases: TGCAGTGCCGACGTCCGGACAGAACCGAACACTGAAGCTTTCTTT. Translating gives CSADVRTEPNTEAFF.

This clonotype was seen more than once but under ten times. Given a much more abundant clone one base away, this may be a read error. The V gene is TRBV6-2 or TRBV6-3, the J gene TRBJ2-5; TRBD2 aligns across 7 bases. The CDR3 runs to 14 residues. Germline V CDR1 and CDR2: MNHEY, SVGEGT. Losses at the gene ends were 6 bases for V and 2 bases for J; bases not matched to a gene: 6. The DNA of the CDR3 is TGTGCCAGCAGACACACCGGGAGGCAAGAGACCCAGTACTTC. Translated: CASRHTGRQETQYF.

There are many counts of this clonotype. This chain uses TRBV5-1 with TRBJ1-2; perhaps TRBD1 as D (6 bases). This CDR3 has 14 residues. The V gene lost 4 bases and the J gene lost 6 bases, with 16 bases spanning the gap. The germline gives CDR1 SGHRS, CDR2 YFSETQ. The CDR3: CASSVAGVVDGYTF. The CDR3 nucleotides read TGCGCCAGCAGCGTCGCAGGGGTCGTAGATGGCTACACCTTC.

This clonotype was detected many times. The chain combines TRBV12-3 or TRBV12-4 with TRBJ2-7; D is unresolved. V gave up 5 bases and J gave up 6 bases, with 11 bases separating them. This CDR3 contains 12 residues. The CDR3 sequence is CASSGSPGEQYF. CDR3 nucleotide sequence: TGTGCCAGCAGTGGCTCCCCGGGCGAGCAGTACTTC.

This rearrangement joins TRBV5-1 to TRBJ1-5; 8 nucleotides match TRBD1. Losses at the gene ends were 4 bases for V and 2 bases for J; bases not matched to a gene: 5. CDR1 is SGHRS and CDR2 is YFSETQ in the germline V gene. The CDR3 length is 15 residues. The CDR3 DNA sequence: TGCGCCAGCAGCCTAACGACAGGGGGCAATCAGCCCCAGCATTTT. Translation: CASSLTTGGNQPQHF.

The sample holds many counts of this clonotype. CDR3 amino acids: CASSLVSGSSYNEQFF. Here the CDR3 DNA reads TGTGCCAGCAGCTTAGTTAGCGGGAGCTCCTACAATGAGCAGTTCTTC. This chain connects TRBV7-2 to TRBJ2-1; 9 bases line up with TRBD2. Germline V gene sequence: CDR1 SGHTA, CDR2 FQGNSA. V was pared by 1 base and J by 0 bases, with 1 base of the junction left unmatched. The CDR3 is made up of 16 amino acids.